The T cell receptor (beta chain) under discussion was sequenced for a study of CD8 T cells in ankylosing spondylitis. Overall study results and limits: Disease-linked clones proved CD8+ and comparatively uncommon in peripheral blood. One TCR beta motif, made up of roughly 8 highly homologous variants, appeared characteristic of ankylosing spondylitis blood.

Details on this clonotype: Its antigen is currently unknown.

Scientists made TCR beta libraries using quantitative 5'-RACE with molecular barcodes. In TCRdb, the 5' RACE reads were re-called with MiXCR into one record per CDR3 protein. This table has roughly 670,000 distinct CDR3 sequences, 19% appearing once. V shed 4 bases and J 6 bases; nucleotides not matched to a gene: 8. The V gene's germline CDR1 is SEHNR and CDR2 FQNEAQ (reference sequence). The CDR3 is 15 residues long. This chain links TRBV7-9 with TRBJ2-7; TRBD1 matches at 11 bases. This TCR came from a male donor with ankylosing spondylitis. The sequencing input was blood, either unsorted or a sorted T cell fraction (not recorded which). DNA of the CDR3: TGTGCCAGCAGCTACGGGACAGGGGGTCTGGCCGAGCAGTACTTC. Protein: CASSYGTGGLAEQYF.